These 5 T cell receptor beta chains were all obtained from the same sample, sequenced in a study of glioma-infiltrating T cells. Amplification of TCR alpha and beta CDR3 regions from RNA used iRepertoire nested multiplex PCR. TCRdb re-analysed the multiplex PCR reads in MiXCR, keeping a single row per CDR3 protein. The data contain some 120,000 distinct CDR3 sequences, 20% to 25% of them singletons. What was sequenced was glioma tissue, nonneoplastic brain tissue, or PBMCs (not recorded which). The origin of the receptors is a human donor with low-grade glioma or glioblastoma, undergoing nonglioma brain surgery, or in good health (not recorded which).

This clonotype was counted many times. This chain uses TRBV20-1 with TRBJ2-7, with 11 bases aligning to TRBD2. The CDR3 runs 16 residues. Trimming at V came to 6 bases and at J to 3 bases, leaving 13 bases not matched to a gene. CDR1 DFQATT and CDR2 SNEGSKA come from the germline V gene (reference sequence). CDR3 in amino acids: CSAHMPLAGGFYEQYF. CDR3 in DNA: TGCAGTGCCCACATGCCCCTAGCGGGAGGTTTCTACGAGCAGTACTTC.

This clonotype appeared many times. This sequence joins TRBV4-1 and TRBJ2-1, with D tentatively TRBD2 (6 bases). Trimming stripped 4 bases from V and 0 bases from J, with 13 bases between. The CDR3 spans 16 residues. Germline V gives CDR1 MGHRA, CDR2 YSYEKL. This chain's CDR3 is CASSPSIADSYNEQFF. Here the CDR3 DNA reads TGCGCCAGCAGCCCATCTATAGCGGACTCCTACAATGAGCAGTTCTTC.

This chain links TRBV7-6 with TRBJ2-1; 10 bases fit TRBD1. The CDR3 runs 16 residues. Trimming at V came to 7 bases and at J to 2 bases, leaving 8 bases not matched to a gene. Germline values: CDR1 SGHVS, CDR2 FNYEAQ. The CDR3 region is CASTPSTGGAYNEQFF. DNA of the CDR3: TGTGCCAGCACCCCATCGACAGGGGGCGCCTACAATGAGCAGTTCTTC.

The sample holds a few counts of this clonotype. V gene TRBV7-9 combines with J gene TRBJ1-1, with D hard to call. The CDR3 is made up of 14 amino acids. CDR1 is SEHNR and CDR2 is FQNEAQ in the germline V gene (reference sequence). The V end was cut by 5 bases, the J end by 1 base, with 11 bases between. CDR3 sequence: CASSNGRANTEAFF. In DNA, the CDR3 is TGTGCCAGCAGCAATGGGCGGGCGAACACTGAAGCTTTCTTT.

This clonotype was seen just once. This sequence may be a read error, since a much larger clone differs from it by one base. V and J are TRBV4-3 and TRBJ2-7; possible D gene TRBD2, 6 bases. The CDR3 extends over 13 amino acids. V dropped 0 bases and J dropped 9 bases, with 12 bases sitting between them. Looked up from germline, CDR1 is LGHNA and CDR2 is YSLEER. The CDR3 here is CASSQDMTGAQYF. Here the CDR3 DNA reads TGCGCCAGCAGCCAAGATATGACGGGAGCGCAGTACTTC.